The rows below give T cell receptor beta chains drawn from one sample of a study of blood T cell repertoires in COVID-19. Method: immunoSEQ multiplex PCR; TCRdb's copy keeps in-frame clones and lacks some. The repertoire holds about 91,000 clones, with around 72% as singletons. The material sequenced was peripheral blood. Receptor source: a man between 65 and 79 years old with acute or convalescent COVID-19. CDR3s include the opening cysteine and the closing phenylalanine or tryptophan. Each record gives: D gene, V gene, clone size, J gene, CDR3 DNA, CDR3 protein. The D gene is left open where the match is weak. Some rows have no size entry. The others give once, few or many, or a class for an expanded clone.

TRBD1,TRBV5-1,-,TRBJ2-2,TGCGCCAGCAGGAAGGGACAGAACTTAAACAACACCGGGGAGCTGTTTTTT,CASRKGQNLNNTGELFF
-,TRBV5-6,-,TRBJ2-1,TGTGCCAGCAGCTTACACAGGGTGAACGATCGGAATGAGCAGTTCTTC,CASSLHRVNDRNEQFF
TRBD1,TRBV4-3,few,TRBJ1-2,TGCGCCAGCAGCCCACAGACAGGGGCAGGCTATGGCTACACCTTC,CASSPQTGAGYGYTF
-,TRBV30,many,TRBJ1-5,TGTGCCTGGAGTGTAAGGCGGGCTGGCAGCAATCAGCCCCAGCATTTT,CAWSVRRAGSNQPQHF
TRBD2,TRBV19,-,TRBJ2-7,TGTGCCAGTAGTATCGATGGCCGGGGGGACGAGCAGTACTTC,CASSIDGRGDEQYF
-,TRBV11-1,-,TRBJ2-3,TGTGCCAGCAGCTTAGCGGTAGCATGGTCAGATACGCAGTATTTT,CASSLAVAWSDTQYF
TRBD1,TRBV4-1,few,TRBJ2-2,TGCGCCAGCAGCCCACACCGGACAGGGCTGGGGAACACCGGGGAGCTGTTTTTT,CASSPHRTGLGNTGELFF
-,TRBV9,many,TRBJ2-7,TGTGCCAGCAGCCCCTCTTCCTACGAGCAGTACTTC,CASSPSSYEQYF
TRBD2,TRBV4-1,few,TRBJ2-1,TGCGCCAGCAGCCAAGGGGGGACTAGCGGGAGCTACAATGAGCAGTTCTTC,CASSQGGTSGSYNEQFF
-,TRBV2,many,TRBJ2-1,TGTGCCAGCAACGCGGGGCTCTCCTACAATGAGCAGTTCTTC,CASNAGLSYNEQFF
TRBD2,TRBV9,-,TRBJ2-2,TGTGCCAGCAGCGTGGGCGGGAGGGCCCCCGGGGAGCTGTTTTTT,CASSVGGRAPGELFF
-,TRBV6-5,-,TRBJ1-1,TGTGCCAGCAGTTATTGGCGGGGGGCGCGCACTGAAGCTTTCTTT,CASSYWRGARTEAFF
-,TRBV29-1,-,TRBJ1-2,TGCAGCGTTGCCCCCCGACAGGATGACGACTACACCTTC,CSVAPRQDDDYTF
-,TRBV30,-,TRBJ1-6,TGTGCCTGGGGAAACGACAGCCCGAGCTCCTATAATTCACCCCTCCACTTT,CAWGNDSPSSYNSPLHF
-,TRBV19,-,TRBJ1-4,TGTGCCAGTAGGGACGGGAGAACTAATGAAAAACTGTTTTTT,CASRDGRTNEKLFF
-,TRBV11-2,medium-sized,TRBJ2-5,TGTGCCAGCAGCTTAGAGGCCGGGAGAGAGGGAGAGACCCAGTACTTC,CASSLEAGREGETQYF
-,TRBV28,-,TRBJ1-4,TGTGCCAGCAGTTTCGCCGGGACAACTAATGAAAAACTGTTTTTT,CASSFAGTTNEKLFF
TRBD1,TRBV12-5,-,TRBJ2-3,TGTGCTAGTGGTTTGGGGACAGGAGACACAGATACGCAGTATTTT,CASGLGTGDTDTQYF
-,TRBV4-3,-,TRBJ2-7,TGCGCCAGCAGCCAACAACCCGGGGGACCCTACGAGCAGTACTTC,CASSQQPGGPYEQYF
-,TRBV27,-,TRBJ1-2,TGTGCCAGCAGTTTAAGGGGCAAAGGGCATGGCTACACCTTC,CASSLRGKGHGYTF
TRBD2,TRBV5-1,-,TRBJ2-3,TGCGCCAGCAGGCAGGAAATGGCGGGAGGTGGTACGCAGTATTTT,CASRQEMAGGGTQYF
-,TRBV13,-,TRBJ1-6,TGTGCCAGCAGTTCAAGGGGGGGCTCCTATAATTCACCCCTCCACTTT,CASSSRGGSYNSPLHF
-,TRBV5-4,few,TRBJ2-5,TGTGCCAGCAAAGAAGCGGTCCAAGAGACCCAGTACTTC,CASKEAVQETQYF